These T cell receptor beta chains were read from a single sample in a study of blood T cell repertoires in COVID-19. TCRdb keeps only in-frame clones here, not all; method: immunoSEQ multiplex PCR. The sample records about 300,000 clones, approximately 86% being singletons. Sequences were obtained from peripheral blood. The receptors originated from a man between 65 and 80 years old with acute or convalescent COVID-19. Both conserved end residues are part of each CDR3. Each record gives: clone size, J gene, D gene, CDR3 length, V gene, CDR3 protein, CDR3 DNA. The D gene is left open where the match is weak. A row's size may be missing; if present it is once, few, many or a size class.

clone size: .; J gene: TRBJ1-5; D gene: .; CDR3 length: 12; V gene: TRBV28; CDR3 protein: CASTDSNQPQHF; CDR3 DNA: TGTGCCAGCACCGATAGTAATCAGCCCCAGCATTTT
clone size: .; J gene: TRBJ2-7; D gene: TRBD2; CDR3 length: 14; V gene: TRBV13; CDR3 protein: CASTRRGEEGEQYF; CDR3 DNA: TGTGCCAGCACCCGACGGGGGGAGGAAGGCGAGCAGTACTTC
clone size: .; J gene: TRBJ2-3; D gene: .; CDR3 length: 15; V gene: TRBV27; CDR3 protein: CASSLWGPWADTQYF; CDR3 DNA: TGTGCCAGCAGTTTATGGGGGCCTTGGGCAGATACGCAGTATTTT
clone size: .; J gene: TRBJ2-1; D gene: TRBD2; CDR3 length: 15; V gene: TRBV20-1; CDR3 protein: CSASGGLAGVYQQFF; CDR3 DNA: TGCAGTGCTAGTGGGGGACTAGCGGGGGTGTATCAGCAGTTCTTC
clone size: .; J gene: TRBJ2-1; D gene: .; CDR3 length: 15; V gene: TRBV15; CDR3 protein: CATSREWRPPGEQFF; CDR3 DNA: TGTGCCACCAGCAGAGAGTGGCGACCCCCGGGGGAGCAGTTCTTC
clone size: .; J gene: TRBJ1-1; D gene: .; CDR3 length: 12; V gene: TRBV7-9; CDR3 protein: CASSLGGIEAFF; CDR3 DNA: TGTGCCAGCAGCTTGGGGGGGATTGAAGCTTTCTTT
clone size: .; J gene: TRBJ2-5; D gene: .; CDR3 length: 14; V gene: TRBV5-4; CDR3 protein: CASSLAGTQETQYF; CDR3 DNA: TGTGCCAGCAGCTTGGCGGGGACTCAAGAGACCCAGTACTTC
clone size: .; J gene: TRBJ2-5; D gene: TRBD2; CDR3 length: 16; V gene: TRBV6-1; CDR3 protein: CASSEVGLAGVSTQYF; CDR3 DNA: TGTGCCAGCAGTGAAGTTGGGCTAGCGGGGGTCTCGACCCAGTACTTC
clone size: .; J gene: TRBJ1-4; D gene: .; CDR3 length: 16; V gene: TRBV7-2; CDR3 protein: CASSLAEASRTEKLFF; CDR3 DNA: TGTGCCAGCAGCTTAGCGGAGGCCAGTAGGACCGAAAAACTGTTTTTT
clone size: once; J gene: TRBJ2-1; D gene: TRBD2; CDR3 length: 14; V gene: TRBV5-4; CDR3 protein: CASSSGGGYNEQFF; CDR3 DNA: TGTGCCAGCAGCTCGGGGGGGGGTTACAATGAGCAGTTCTTC
clone size: .; J gene: TRBJ1-4; D gene: TRBD1; CDR3 length: 12; V gene: TRBV30; CDR3 protein: CAWNRGGEKLFF; CDR3 DNA: TGTGCCTGGAACAGGGGCGGTGAAAAACTGTTTTTT
clone size: .; J gene: TRBJ2-2; D gene: .; CDR3 length: 15; V gene: TRBV5-1; CDR3 protein: CASSPGVMRHGELFF; CDR3 DNA: TGCGCCAGCAGCCCCGGGGTCATGCGCCACGGGGAGCTGTTTTTT
clone size: once; J gene: TRBJ2-1; D gene: .; CDR3 length: 16; V gene: TRBV28; CDR3 protein: CASSLQSLASYNEQFF; CDR3 DNA: TGTGCCAGCAGTTTACAGTCCCTAGCGAGCTACAATGAGCAGTTCTTC
clone size: .; J gene: TRBJ2-7; D gene: TRBD1; CDR3 length: 15; V gene: TRBV5-1; CDR3 protein: CASSLTGTGELKQYF; CDR3 DNA: TGCGCCAGCAGCCTAACCGGGACAGGGGAACTTAAGCAGTACTTC
clone size: .; J gene: TRBJ2-6; D gene: TRBD2; CDR3 length: 18; V gene: TRBV3-1/TRBV3-2; CDR3 protein: CASSPPGLAGAGANVLTF; CDR3 DNA: TGTGCCAGCAGCCCCCCGGGACTAGCGGGAGCTGGGGCCAACGTCCTGACTTTC
clone size: .; J gene: TRBJ2-7; D gene: TRBD1; CDR3 length: 16; V gene: TRBV4-3; CDR3 protein: CASSQGPGTGAYEQYF; CDR3 DNA: TGCGCCAGCAGCCAAGGCCCCGGGACAGGGGCCTACGAGCAGTACTTC
clone size: few; J gene: TRBJ1-4; D gene: .; CDR3 length: 14; V gene: TRBV3-1/TRBV3-2; CDR3 protein: CASSLAPGTKKLFF; CDR3 DNA: TGTGCCAGCAGTCTAGCACCGGGGACTAAAAAACTGTTTTTT
clone size: .; J gene: TRBJ2-2; D gene: .; CDR3 length: 16; V gene: TRBV7-6; CDR3 protein: CASSPRAGAGTGELFF; CDR3 DNA: TGTGCCAGCAGCCCCCGGGCAGGGGCGGGCACCGGGGAGCTGTTTTTT
clone size: once; J gene: TRBJ2-7; D gene: .; CDR3 length: 14; V gene: TRBV2; CDR3 protein: CASRMERGGYEQYF; CDR3 DNA: TGTGCCAGCAGAATGGAAAGGGGGGGATACGAGCAGTACTTC
clone size: .; J gene: TRBJ2-7; D gene: TRBD2; CDR3 length: 17; V gene: TRBV9; CDR3 protein: CASSVGAAGASYERQYF; CDR3 DNA: TGTGCCAGCAGCGTGGGGGCAGCGGGAGCATCCTACGAGCGGCAGTACTTC
clone size: .; J gene: TRBJ2-7; D gene: .; CDR3 length: 12; V gene: TRBV19; CDR3 protein: CASSTQRGEQYF; CDR3 DNA: TGTGCCAGTAGTACCCAGCGCGGCGAGCAGTACTTC
clone size: once; J gene: TRBJ2-3; D gene: .; CDR3 length: 14; V gene: TRBV6-2/TRBV6-3; CDR3 protein: CASSSDRYTDTQYF; CDR3 DNA: TGTGCCAGCAGTTCCGACAGGTACACAGATACGCAGTATTTT
clone size: .; J gene: TRBJ2-1; D gene: TRBD1; CDR3 length: 12; V gene: TRBV7-9; CDR3 protein: CASSLTGLRQFF; CDR3 DNA: TGTGCCAGCAGCTTGACAGGGCTAAGGCAGTTCTTC
clone size: .; J gene: TRBJ1-2; D gene: .; CDR3 length: 14; V gene: TRBV3-1/TRBV3-2; CDR3 protein: CASSQARGAGGYTF; CDR3 DNA: TGTGCCAGCAGCCAAGCCCGGGGTGCGGGCGGCTACACCTTC
clone size: .; J gene: TRBJ2-5; D gene: TRBD2; CDR3 length: 16; V gene: TRBV24-1; CDR3 protein: CATSDRTSGSLETQYF; CDR3 DNA: TGTGCCACCAGTGACCGGACTAGCGGGAGTCTGGAGACCCAGTACTTC
clone size: .; J gene: TRBJ1-4; D gene: .; CDR3 length: 15; V gene: TRBV6-5; CDR3 protein: CASRNPASGNEKLFF; CDR3 DNA: TGTGCCAGCAGGAACCCGGCCTCAGGGAATGAAAAACTGTTTTTT
clone size: .; J gene: TRBJ2-3; D gene: TRBD1; CDR3 length: 17; V gene: TRBV7-9; CDR3 protein: CASSFWGQGLWADTQYF; CDR3 DNA: TGTGCCAGCAGCTTTTGGGGACAGGGATTATGGGCAGATACGCAGTATTTT
clone size: once; J gene: TRBJ2-7; D gene: TRBD1; CDR3 length: 13; V gene: TRBV7-2; CDR3 protein: CASAGQGIGEQYF; CDR3 DNA: TGTGCCAGCGCTGGACAGGGTATCGGCGAGCAGTACTTC
clone size: .; J gene: TRBJ2-7; D gene: TRBD1; CDR3 length: 15; V gene: TRBV7-3; CDR3 protein: CASSLGTGPSYEQYF; CDR3 DNA: TGTGCCAGCAGCTTAGGGACAGGGCCGTCCTACGAGCAGTACTTC
clone size: .; J gene: TRBJ1-2; D gene: TRBD1; CDR3 length: 15; V gene: TRBV6-2/TRBV6-3; CDR3 protein: CASSYGTGANYGYTF; CDR3 DNA: TGTGCCAGCAGTTATGGGACAGGAGCTAACTATGGCTACACCTTC
clone size: few; J gene: TRBJ2-7; D gene: TRBD2; CDR3 length: 13; V gene: TRBV4-3; CDR3 protein: CASSQQGGYEQYF; CDR3 DNA: TGCGCCAGCAGCCAACAGGGAGGGTACGAGCAGTACTTC
clone size: .; J gene: TRBJ2-7; D gene: TRBD2; CDR3 length: 15; V gene: TRBV5-1; CDR3 protein: CASSLGTSGNREQYF; CDR3 DNA: TGCGCCAGCAGCTTGGGGACTAGCGGGAATCGCGAGCAGTACTTC
clone size: .; J gene: TRBJ1-2; D gene: TRBD1; CDR3 length: 15; V gene: TRBV20-1; CDR3 protein: CSASLLQGDGYGYTF; CDR3 DNA: TGCAGTGCTAGTTTGCTACAGGGGGATGGCTATGGCTACACCTTC
clone size: .; J gene: TRBJ1-1; D gene: .; CDR3 length: 14; V gene: TRBV7-2; CDR3 protein: CASSQRPHNTEAFF; CDR3 DNA: TGTGCCAGCAGCCAGAGGCCGCATAACACTGAAGCTTTCTTT
clone size: .; J gene: TRBJ1-4; D gene: .; CDR3 length: 16; V gene: TRBV7-6; CDR3 protein: CASSSSSIIAGEKLFF; CDR3 DNA: TGTGCCAGCAGCTCCTCTTCTATAATTGCGGGTGAAAAACTGTTTTTT
clone size: few; J gene: TRBJ2-7; D gene: TRBD1; CDR3 length: 12; V gene: TRBV5-4; CDR3 protein: CASSIIGQAQYF; CDR3 DNA: TGTGCCAGCAGCATCATCGGACAGGCGCAGTACTTC
clone size: .; J gene: TRBJ2-3; D gene: TRBD2; CDR3 length: 16; V gene: TRBV7-2; CDR3 protein: CASSLRAGLGTDTQYF; CDR3 DNA: TGTGCCAGCAGCCTGAGAGCGGGACTAGGTACAGATACGCAGTATTTT
clone size: .; J gene: TRBJ2-7; D gene: .; CDR3 length: 13; V gene: TRBV15; CDR3 protein: CATSRVPGREQYF; CDR3 DNA: TGTGCCACCAGCAGAGTTCCAGGGCGGGAGCAGTACTTC
clone size: .; J gene: TRBJ1-5; D gene: .; CDR3 length: 16; V gene: TRBV6-2/TRBV6-3; CDR3 protein: CASSDRRGAGNQPQHF; CDR3 DNA: TGTGCCAGCAGCGACCGACGGGGGGCTGGCAATCAGCCCCAGCATTTT
clone size: .; J gene: TRBJ1-2; D gene: TRBD1; CDR3 length: 14; V gene: TRBV9; CDR3 protein: CASNDRDSNYGYTF; CDR3 DNA: TGTGCCAGCAATGACAGGGATTCTAACTATGGCTACACCTTC
clone size: few; J gene: TRBJ1-2; D gene: .; CDR3 length: 14; V gene: TRBV19; CDR3 protein: CASSIRTNYYGYTF; CDR3 DNA: TGTGCCAGTAGTATCCGGACAAATTACTATGGCTACACCTTC
clone size: .; J gene: TRBJ2-7; D gene: TRBD2; CDR3 length: 15; V gene: TRBV7-2; CDR3 protein: CASSFLGGINYEQYF; CDR3 DNA: TGTGCCAGCAGCTTTTTGGGGGGGATTAACTACGAGCAGTACTTC
clone size: once; J gene: TRBJ2-5; D gene: TRBD2; CDR3 length: 15; V gene: TRBV25-1; CDR3 protein: CASSESGLPQETQYF; CDR3 DNA: TGTGCCAGCAGTGAATCGGGACTACCACAAGAGACCCAGTACTTC
clone size: .; J gene: TRBJ2-7; D gene: TRBD2; CDR3 length: 13; V gene: TRBV10-3; CDR3 protein: CAISIAGAHEQYF; CDR3 DNA: TGTGCCATCAGTATAGCGGGAGCTCACGAGCAGTACTTC
clone size: .; J gene: TRBJ2-1; D gene: TRBD2; CDR3 length: 12; V gene: TRBV7-2; CDR3 protein: CASSFLAGVPFF; CDR3 DNA: TGTGCCAGCAGCTTTCTAGCGGGAGTCCCGTTCTTC
clone size: .; J gene: TRBJ2-7; D gene: .; CDR3 length: 12; V gene: TRBV10-3; CDR3 protein: CAISGDGYRQYF; CDR3 DNA: TGTGCCATCAGCGGGGATGGCTATCGGCAGTACTTC
clone size: .; J gene: TRBJ2-7; D gene: TRBD2; CDR3 length: 16; V gene: TRBV19; CDR3 protein: CASSIDAGLAGYEQYF; CDR3 DNA: TGTGCCAGTAGTATAGACGCGGGACTAGCGGGTTACGAGCAGTACTTC
clone size: .; J gene: TRBJ1-1; D gene: TRBD1; CDR3 length: 15; V gene: TRBV28; CDR3 protein: CASSSGGEGSTEAFF; CDR3 DNA: TGTGCCAGCAGTTCAGGGGGCGAAGGGAGCACTGAAGCTTTCTTT
clone size: .; J gene: TRBJ1-1; D gene: TRBD1; CDR3 length: 15; V gene: TRBV2; CDR3 protein: CASRKEQGLDTEAFF; CDR3 DNA: TGTGCCAGCAGGAAAGAACAGGGGTTGGACACTGAAGCTTTCTTT
clone size: once; J gene: TRBJ2-3; D gene: TRBD2; CDR3 length: 16; V gene: TRBV6-5; CDR3 protein: CASSSPTSGRTDTQYF; CDR3 DNA: TGTGCCAGCAGTTCGCCGACTAGCGGGAGAACAGATACGCAGTATTTT
clone size: .; J gene: TRBJ1-1; D gene: .; CDR3 length: 15; V gene: TRBV3-1/TRBV3-2; CDR3 protein: CASHPGGTMNTEAFF; CDR3 DNA: TGTGCCAGCCACCCGGGAGGGACTATGAACACTGAAGCTTTCTTT
clone size: .; J gene: TRBJ1-2; D gene: .; CDR3 length: 14; V gene: TRBV5-1; CDR3 protein: CASSQDRPFYGYTF; CDR3 DNA: TGCGCCAGCAGCCAAGACAGGCCGTTTTATGGCTACACCTTC
clone size: .; J gene: TRBJ2-3; D gene: .; CDR3 length: 12; V gene: TRBV30; CDR3 protein: CAWSTGTDTQYF; CDR3 DNA: TGTGCCTGGAGTACGGGCACAGATACGCAGTATTTT
clone size: once; J gene: TRBJ1-2; D gene: .; CDR3 length: 15; V gene: TRBV6-2/TRBV6-3; CDR3 protein: CASSPYGGSNYGYTF; CDR3 DNA: TGTGCCAGCAGCCCTTATGGGGGGTCTAACTATGGCTACACCTTC
clone size: .; J gene: TRBJ1-6; D gene: .; CDR3 length: 17; V gene: TRBV4-2; CDR3 protein: CASSQRTGPQANSPLHF; CDR3 DNA: TGTGCCAGCAGCCAACGAACAGGGCCCCAGGCCAATTCACCCCTCCACTTT
clone size: .; J gene: TRBJ1-2; D gene: .; CDR3 length: 15; V gene: TRBV6-5; CDR3 protein: CASSPGLLANYGYTF; CDR3 DNA: TGTGCCAGCAGCCCCGGACTGCTAGCTAACTATGGCTACACCTTC
clone size: .; J gene: TRBJ2-5; D gene: TRBD2; CDR3 length: 15; V gene: TRBV2; CDR3 protein: CASSDFLAGVETQYF; CDR3 DNA: TGTGCCAGCAGTGATTTCCTAGCGGGAGTGGAGACCCAGTACTTC
clone size: .; J gene: TRBJ2-2; D gene: TRBD2; CDR3 length: 15; V gene: TRBV4-2; CDR3 protein: CASSLGTSGAGELFF; CDR3 DNA: TGTGCCAGCAGCCTAGGGACTAGCGGCGCCGGGGAGCTGTTTTTT
clone size: .; J gene: TRBJ2-2; D gene: .; CDR3 length: 14; V gene: TRBV4-1; CDR3 protein: CASSPTLNTGELFF; CDR3 DNA: TGCGCCAGCAGCCCCACCCTAAACACCGGGGAGCTGTTTTTT